This T cell receptor beta chain is drawn from a study of metastatic and nonmetastatic thyroid tumors. Study information: Malignant thyroid and benign thyroid patients provided blood and tumor or nodule tissue whose repertoires were compared.

Study results and limitations: Reportedly, malignant thyroid tumors had significantly higher TCR beta diversity than benign nodules, in blood and tumor.

With 5 bases clipped from V and 3 bases from J, the junction kept 8 bases outside the gene matches. From germline, CDR1 is MNHNS and CDR2 SASEGT. The CDR3 spans 15 residues. This clone is medium-sized by share. Its specificity is not known. The authors' processing: Researchers built a distant-metastasis classifier for papillary thyroid cancer that drew on CDR3 differences across clinicopathological groups. TCRdb re-clonotyped the PCR reads through MiXCR. In this record, the V and J calls reflect TCRdb's handling and not the investigators' own analysis. The repertoire holds fewer than 30,000 clones, under 20% seen once, with about 4.4% in the top ten. Each patient went into thyroid surgery without having received any treatment.

Sequenced sample: blood. The chain joins TRBV6-1 to TRBJ1-1; 8 bases fit TRBD1. This TCR derives from a female donor with papillary thyroid cancer or a benign thyroid nodule (not recorded which). Some clones in this sample may be carry-over from other donors' samples. CDR3 protein: CASSRQGARDTEAFF. CDR3 DNA: TGTGCCAGCAGTAGGCAGGGGGCGCGTGACACTGAAGCTTTCTTT.